Listed here are 9 T cell receptor beta chains from one sample, sequenced in a study of blood T cell repertoires in COVID-19. TCRdb keeps only in-frame clones here, not all; method: immunoSEQ multiplex PCR. The table lists over 150,000 clones, 70% to 90% of them singletons, with 0.45% to 0.6% in the top ten. The sequenced material came from peripheral blood. These TCRs come from a man aged 55 to 69 with COVID-19, enrolled during active disease.

This chain joins TRBV18 and TRBJ2-7, with D possibly TRBD1 on 5 matching bases. The CDR3 is 15 residues long. Between the trimmed V and J ends, which lost 0 bases and 6 bases, there was a span of 15 bases. Per germline, CDR1 KGHSH and CDR2 LQKENI. CDR3 sequence reads: CASSPPLQGRGEQYF. The CDR3 coding sequence is TGTGCCAGCTCACCACCTTTGCAGGGCCGAGGCGAGCAGTACTTC.

A single count supports this clone. J is TRBJ2-5 and V is TRBV29-1, with D perhaps TRBD1 (6 bases). Trimming took off 5 bases at V and 1 base at J, with 14 bases between the two ends. In germline, CDR1 is SQVTM, CDR2 ANQGSEA. The CDR3 loop spans 14 amino acids. CDR3 residues: CSVSSGAAQETQYF. The CDR3 DNA sequence: TGCAGCGTTAGTTCAGGGGCAGCCCAAGAGACCCAGTACTTC. Full variable domain (missing parts from reference TRBV29-1 and TRBJ2-5): SAVISQKPSRDICQRGTSLTIQCQVDSQVTMMFWYRQQPGQSLTLIATANQGSEATYESGFVIDKFPISRPNLTFSTLTVSNMSPEDSSIYLCSVSSGAAQETQYFGPGTRLLVL.

As to this clone: Germline and junction disagree at one end, which may indicate a read error. CDR3 nucleotide sequence: TGCGCCAGCAGCTTGGTCAGGACTACCGAACCCGGATACACTGAGCAGTTCTTC. Translating it yields CASSLVRTTEPGYTEQFF. The rearrangement uses TRBV5-1 and TRBJ2-1; possibly TRBD2 for D (6 bases). The CDR3 runs to 18 residues. Germline CDR1 SGHRS, CDR2 YFSETQ.

On this clone itself: Other DNA sequences of this sample code for an identical CDR3. J is TRBJ1-1 and V is TRBV7-9, with TRBD1 as a possible D gene (5 bases). V shed 1 base and J shed 1 base, with 7 bases lying between them. This CDR3 spans 14 amino acids. Germline V gene lookup returns CDR1 SEHNR and CDR2 FQNEAQ (reference sequence). In DNA, the CDR3 is TGTGCCAGCAGCTTAGGGCAGGGGAACACTGAAGCTTTCTTT. Encoded protein: CASSLGQGNTEAFF.

This chain joins TRBV4-1 and TRBJ1-1; possible D gene TRBD1, 5 bases. V was trimmed by 0 bases and J by 8 bases, leaving 7 bases between them. CDR1 and CDR2 (germline): MGHRA, YSYEKL. The CDR3 length is 12 residues. The CDR3 spells CASSQDGGEAFF. DNA for the CDR3: TGCGCCAGCAGCCAAGATGGGGGGGAAGCTTTCTTT.

This clone occurred a few times. The V and J genes are TRBV19 and TRBJ1-1; D not resolved. The CDR3 totals 15 residues. The germline gives CDR1 LNHDA, CDR2 SQIVND (reference sequence). V was clipped by 5 bases and J by 0 bases, with 13 bases between them. The CDR3 region has the DNA TGTGCCAGTAGTGCAGCAGGCATCATGAACACTGAAGCTTTCTTT. Encoded protein: CASSAAGIMNTEAFF.

V is TRBV11-2 and J is TRBJ2-1; TRBD2 aligns across 9 bases. Germline assignment: CDR1 SGHAT and CDR2 FQNNGV. This CDR3 is built from 17 residues. With 7 bases clipped from V and 9 bases from J, the junction kept 19 bases outside the gene matches. The CDR3 region has the DNA TGTGCCAGCACCTTCGACGGGGTCTTTGGCGGGAGGGTTGAGCAGTTCTTC. This translates into CASTFDGVFGGRVEQFF.

The chain has TRBV7-3 and TRBJ2-2, with D possibly TRBD2 on 5 matching bases. The V gene's germline CDR1 is SGHTA and CDR2 FQGTGA. The CDR3 has 13 residues. The V end was cut by 7 bases, the J end by 0 bases, with 6 bases between. The CDR3 nucleotides read TGTGCCAGCACCGGGGCGAACACCGGGGAGCTGTTTTTT. Its translation: CASTGANTGELFF. Variable domain in full (rest from reference TRBV7-3 and TRBJ2-2): GAGVSQTPSNKVTEKGKYVELRCDPISGHTALYWYRQSLGQGPEFLIYFQGTGAADDSGLPNDRFFAVRPEGSVSTLKIQRTERGDSAVYLCASTGANTGELFFGEGSRLTVL.

With regard to this clone: The identical CDR3 is also encoded by other nucleotide sequences in the sample. The chain couples TRBV6-5 to TRBJ2-7, with D maybe TRBD1 (6 bases). Germline V gene sequence: CDR1 MNHEY, CDR2 SVGAGI. V was cut by 6 bases and J by 0 bases, with 6 bases left in between. The CDR3 consists of 12 residues. The chain's CDR3 is CASRDSSYEQYF. CDR3 in DNA: TGTGCCAGCAGGGACAGCTCCTACGAGCAGTACTTC.